The next 9 T cell receptor beta chains were all read from a single sample in a study of blood T cell repertoires in COVID-19. Sequencing was performed with immunoSEQ multiplex PCR; in TCRdb, only in-frame clones are kept and a portion is missing. The table lists about 220,000 clones, around 83% of them singletons. The sequencing input was PBMCs or T cells enriched from blood (not recorded which). The source of these receptors is a woman in her 40s with acute COVID-19.

This clone was detected only a few times. The chain carries TRBV18 and TRBJ1-5; the match to TRBD1 covers 9 bases. CDR3 length equals 15 residues. V gave up 2 bases and J gave up 4 bases; unmatched junction bases: 3. Germline assignment: CDR1 KGHSH and CDR2 LQKENI. In DNA form, the CDR3 reads TGTGCCAGCTCACCAGAAGGGACAGGGAATCAGCCCCAGCATTTT. It yields the protein CASSPEGTGNQPQHF.

J is TRBJ1-1 and V is TRBV7-2; D gene unclear. The germline V gene has CDR1 SGHTA and CDR2 FQGNSA. CDR3 length equals 13 residues. V was trimmed by 1 base and J by 2 bases, leaving 5 bases between them. CDR3 sequence (DNA): TGTGCCAGCAGCTTAGAACAAAACACTGAAGCTTTCTTT. Translated, it gives CASSLEQNTEAFF.

The chain combines TRBV6-2 or TRBV6-3 with TRBJ2-7; 8 bases match TRBD1. Per the germline V gene, CDR1 is MNHEY and CDR2 is SVGEGT. There are 15 residues in the CDR3. The trim removed 4 bases at V and 5 bases at J, leaving 10 bases unmatched. CDR3 region: CASSSPQGESDEQYF. In nucleotides, the CDR3 is TGTGCCAGCAGTTCGCCACAGGGGGAGAGCGACGAGCAGTACTTC.

The J gene is TRBJ2-3, the V gene TRBV19, with 12 bases fitting TRBD2. Unmatched junction bases numbered 7, after V lost 5 bases and J lost 4 bases. Germline values: CDR1 LNHDA, CDR2 SQIVND (reference sequence). This CDR3 comprises 16 residues. The CDR3 is CASSLSASGGADTQYF. CDR3 in DNA: TGTGCCAGTAGTCTTTCCGCTAGCGGGGGGGCAGATACGCAGTATTTT.

The chain carries TRBV6-5 and TRBJ2-3; 8 nucleotides align to TRBD1. CDR1 is MNHEY, CDR2 SVGAGI, per germline. V shed 4 bases and J 5 bases; nucleotides not matched to a gene: 8. This CDR3 comprises 15 residues. The CDR3 protein is CASSWTGKDGDTQYF. Here the CDR3 DNA reads TGTGCCAGCAGTTGGACAGGGAAGGATGGAGATACGCAGTATTTT.

The V call is TRBV19, the J call TRBJ1-1; 7 positions match TRBD1. CDR3 length equals 14 residues. Germline trimming cut 5 bases from V and 1 base from J; bases unmatched to any gene: 4. Germline CDR1 LNHDA, CDR2 SQIVND (reference sequence). The CDR3 reads CASSPTGSNTEAFF. The CDR3, as DNA: TGTGCCAGTAGTCCGACAGGGTCGAACACTGAAGCTTTCTTT.

The rearrangement links TRBV20-1 to TRBJ1-2, with 7 bases aligning to TRBD1. Trimming removed 3 bases from V and 2 bases from J; junction bases left unmatched: 3. This CDR3 has 13 residues. Germline V CDR1 and CDR2: DFQATT, SNEGSKA (reference sequence). In nucleotides, the CDR3 is TGCAGTGCTAGTGAGACAGGGAACTATGGCTACACCTTC. Translated: CSASETGNYGYTF.

The rearrangement links TRBV2 to TRBJ2-1; D perhaps matches TRBD2 (6 bases). The CDR3 totals 12 residues. Germline-derived CDR1 and CDR2 are SNHLY and FYNNEI. Deletions cut 2 bases from V and 7 bases from J, with 6 bases between. CDR3 bases: TGTGCCAGCAGTGAACGGGGGAATGAGCAGTTCTTC. Protein: CASSERGNEQFF.

In its sample, this clone was seen a few times. The chain has TRBV5-1 and TRBJ2-3; the match to TRBD2 covers 15 bases. V shed 0 bases, J shed 8 bases, and the junction held 7 bases outside the gene matches. CDR3 size: 17 residues. The germline gives CDR1 SGHRS, CDR2 YFSETQ. The CDR3 spells CASSLEGLAGGGGTQYF. CDR3 sequence (DNA): TGCGCCAGCAGCTTGGAGGGACTAGCGGGGGGTGGCGGTACGCAGTATTTT. Full variable domain (missing parts from reference TRBV5-1 and TRBJ2-3): KAGVTQTPRYLIKTRGQQVTLSCSPISGHRSVSWYQQTPGQGLQFLFEYFSETQRNKGNFPGRFSGRQFSNSRSEMNVSTLELGDSALYLCASSLEGLAGGGGTQYFGPGTRLTVL.